This entry lists 24 T cell receptor beta chains sequenced from one sample in a study of T cells in tuberculosis. Assay: immunoSEQ multiplex PCR; the TCRdb copy retains only in-frame clones and omits some. The repertoire holds 30,000 to 35,000 clones, just under 97% seen once, with around 2% in the top ten. The specimen sequenced was PBMCs. These receptors originate from a donor aged 10-29 years with latent tuberculosis or without tuberculosis infection.

This clone showed up just once. The V call is TRBV5-1, the J call TRBJ1-1; a weak D match, TRBD1 (6 bases). Trimming stripped 0 bases from V and 5 bases from J, with 14 bases between. CDR3 length equals 15 residues. The germline CDR1 and CDR2 sequences are SGHRS and YFSETQ. CDR3 in DNA: TGCGCCAGCAGCTTGGTGGCGACAGGAAATACTGAAGCTTTCTTT. This codes for CASSLVATGNTEAFF.

This sequence joins TRBV11-2 and TRBJ2-5; D is perhaps TRBD1 (6 bases). The CDR3 is 17 residues long. The germline gives CDR1 SGHAT, CDR2 FQNNGV. The ends were cut back, 5 bases at V and 5 bases at J, with 24 bases in the middle. The CDR3 sequence: CASSQGNQLGAGETQYF. The CDR3 DNA follows: TGTGCCAGCAGCCAAGGGAACCAACTGGGGGCCGGGGAGACCCAGTACTTC.

This sequence joins TRBV28 and TRBJ1-1, with 7 bases fitting TRBD1. Trimming cost V 4 bases and J 3 bases; bases outside gene matches: 5. CDR3 length: 14 residues. Looked up from germline, CDR1 is MDHEN and CDR2 is SYDVKM. The CDR3 here is CASSSGTVYTEAFF. CDR3 bases: TGTGCCAGCAGTTCCGGGACAGTATACACTGAAGCTTTCTTT.

The chain is built from TRBV5-1 and TRBJ1-4; 9 nucleotides line up with TRBD1. Looked up from germline, CDR1 is SGHRS and CDR2 is YFSETQ. This CDR3 is built from 15 residues. The V segment lost 3 bases and the J segment 4 bases; nucleotides outside the gene matches: 4. CDR3 region: CASSSGTGNNEKLFF. Written as DNA, the CDR3 is TGCGCCAGCAGCTCGGGGACAGGGAATAATGAAAAACTGTTTTTT.

This chain uses TRBV20-1 with TRBJ2-7; maybe TRBD2 (5 bases). Germline CDR1 reads DFQATT; CDR2 reads SNEGSKA (reference sequence). V was trimmed by 6 bases and J by 7 bases, leaving 13 bases between them. The CDR3 totals 11 residues. The CDR3 loop is CSAGELGEQYF. The CDR3, as DNA: TGCAGTGCCGGGGAACTTGGAGAGCAGTACTTC.

J is TRBJ2-7 and V is TRBV6-5, with 11 bases that match TRBD2. The CDR3 spans 14 residues. Germline values: CDR1 MNHEY, CDR2 SVGAGI. V lost 10 bases to trimming and J lost 5 bases; unmatched junction nucleotides: 10. DNA of the CDR3: TGTGCCACCAAAGTTACTAGCGGGAGTCACGAGCAGTACTTC. This codes for CATKVTSGSHEQYF.

This chain connects TRBV5-1 to TRBJ2-7; TRBD1 is a possible D gene (5 bases). V dropped 4 bases and J dropped 1 base, with 18 bases sitting between them. Germline lookup yields CDR1 SGHRS and CDR2 YFSETQ. The CDR3 is 16 residues long. CDR3 sequence: CASSPAPAPGSYEQYF. CDR3 DNA: TGCGCCAGCAGCCCCGCACCCGCGCCAGGGTCCTACGAGCAGTACTTC.

By its share, this clone is medium-sized (0.01 to 0.1%). The chain carries TRBV5-1 and TRBJ2-1; 10 bases map to TRBD2. Germline-derived CDR1 and CDR2 are SGHRS and YFSETQ. The CDR3 consists of 16 residues. Trimming removed 7 bases from V and 0 bases from J; junction bases left unmatched: 7. CDR3 in DNA: TGCGCCAGCGGAATACTAGCGGGACTCTCCTACAATGAGCAGTTCTTC. It encodes CASGILAGLSYNEQFF.

This sequence joins TRBV7-6 and TRBJ1-1, with D maybe TRBD1 (5 bases). In germline, CDR1 is SGHVS, CDR2 FNYEAQ. V lost 5 bases and J 1 base, leaving 14 bases between the germline ends. This CDR3 is built from 15 residues. CDR3 sequence reads: CASSTRTGSNTEAFF. CDR3 in DNA: TGTGCCAGCAGCACCCGAACAGGATCGAACACTGAAGCTTTCTTT.

This chain links TRBV13 with TRBJ2-5, with 9 bases aligning to TRBD1. The CDR3 is 16 residues long. J gave up 1 base and V 1 base, and 4 bases lay outside the gene matches. The germline CDR1 and CDR2 sequences are PRHDT and FYEKMQ (reference sequence). The CDR3 sequence is CASSLVGTGTQETQYF. As DNA, the CDR3 is TGTGCCAGCAGCTTAGTCGGGACAGGGACCCAAGAGACCCAGTACTTC.

This chain links TRBV7-9 with TRBJ2-1; 8 bases agree with TRBD1. There are 15 residues in the CDR3. J gave up 8 bases and V 5 bases, and 11 bases lay outside the gene matches. The germline V gene encodes CDR1 SEHNR and CDR2 FQNEAQ (reference sequence). The CDR3 bases are TGTGCCAGCAGCCCCACCGGACAGGGTTGGCATGAGCAGTTCTTC. As protein: CASSPTGQGWHEQFF. Together with reference TRBV7-9 and TRBJ2-1, the CDR3 gives the full variable domain: DTGVSQNPRHKITKRGQNVTFRCDPISEHNRLYWYRQTLGQGPEFLTYFQNEAQLEKSRLLSDRFSAERPKGSFSTLEIQRTEQGDSAMYLCASSPTGQGWHEQFFGPGTRLTVL.

V and J are TRBV11-2 and TRBJ1-6; D may be TRBD1 (5 bases). The CDR3 has 15 residues. Germline V CDR1 and CDR2: SGHAT, FQNNGV. The V end lost 6 bases, the J end lost 3 bases, and 12 bases lay between the germline ends. CDR3 in DNA: TGTGCCAGCAGGGCCACAGGTCACTATAATTCACCCCTCCACTTT. The encoded protein is CASRATGHYNSPLHF.

The V call is TRBV9, the J call TRBJ2-3; 7 bases are a match to TRBD2. Germline V gives CDR1 SGDLS, CDR2 YYNGEE. The CDR3 totals 14 residues. Trimming removed 4 bases from V and 4 bases from J; junction bases left unmatched: 6. The CDR3 loop is CASSPSGTADTQYF. The CDR3 nucleotides are TGTGCCAGCAGCCCGAGCGGGACGGCAGATACGCAGTATTTT.

The V and J genes are TRBV7-9 and TRBJ1-5, with a weak D call TRBD1 (5 bases). Deletions cut 4 bases from V and 2 bases from J, with 12 bases between. The CDR3 is 15 amino acids. The germline gives CDR1 SEHNR, CDR2 FQNEAQ (reference sequence). The CDR3 loop is CASSSGWLGNQPQHF. The CDR3 nucleotides read TGTGCCAGCAGCTCAGGGTGGTTGGGCAATCAGCCCCAGCATTTT.

The rearrangement links TRBV12-5 to TRBJ1-2; 10 bases map to TRBD1. This CDR3 is built from 15 residues. The trim removed 5 bases at V and 1 base at J, leaving 4 bases unmatched. CDR1 is LGHNT, CDR2 FRNRAP, per germline. CDR3 DNA sequence: TGTGCTAGTGGTCTAGGGACAGGGGTTAACTATGGCTACACCTTC. Its protein is CASGLGTGVNYGYTF.

V is TRBV6-5 and J is TRBJ2-7, with D unclear. CDR1 and CDR2 from the germline V gene are MNHEY and SVGAGI. The length of the CDR3 is 14 residues. The V end lost 6 bases, the J end lost 1 base, and 13 bases lay between the germline ends. As DNA, the CDR3 is TGTGCCAGCAGACCCGCCTACTCATCCTACGAGCAGTACTTC. It codes for CASRPAYSSYEQYF.

The chain combines TRBV7-8 with TRBJ1-1, with TRBD1 as a possible D gene (6 bases). CDR3 size: 17 residues. Germline loops: CDR1 SGHVS, CDR2 FQNEAQ. Trimming left V 3 bases short and J 0 bases short, with 17 bases between. The CDR3: CASSFYTGQSMNTEAFF. CDR3 DNA sequence: TGTGCCAGCAGCTTCTACACCGGACAGTCTATGAACACTGAAGCTTTCTTT.

The chain has TRBV2 and TRBJ2-7, with D maybe TRBD1 (6 bases). CDR3 size: 13 residues. CDR1 and CDR2 (germline): SNHLY, FYNNEI. The V end lost 6 bases, the J end lost 1 base, and 10 bases lay between the germline ends. The CDR3 bases are TGTGCCAGCAGCCCCGGACAGTCCTACGAGCAGTACTTC. It is translated as CASSPGQSYEQYF.

This rearrangement joins TRBV18 to TRBJ2-7, with 9 bases that match TRBD1. After removal of 2 bases from V and 1 base from J, the junction contained 9 bases not matched to a gene. The CDR3 is made up of 17 amino acids. Germline-derived CDR1 and CDR2 are KGHSH and LQKENI. For the CDR3, the DNA is TGTGCCAGCTCACCAGCCGGGACAGGGATCACATCCTACGAGCAGTACTTC. This gives the protein CASSPAGTGITSYEQYF.

The V call is TRBV5-1, the J call TRBJ2-2; unclear D gene. V was cut by 2 bases and J by 0 bases, with 8 bases left in between. Germline V gene data show CDR1 as SGHRS and CDR2 as YFSETQ. CDR3 length: 15 residues. In DNA, the CDR3 is TGCGCCAGCAGCTTAAGCAATTCGAACACCGGGGAGCTGTTTTTT. Amino acids: CASSLSNSNTGELFF.

This rearrangement joins TRBV6-6 to TRBJ2-3; D is uncertain. CDR1 and CDR2 (germline): MNHNY, SVGAGI (reference sequence). CDR3 length: 13 amino acids. Trimming removed 8 bases from V and 2 bases from J, with 11 bases in between. The CDR3 reads CASADSPTDTQYF. CDR3 bases: TGTGCCAGCGCCGATAGCCCCACAGATACGCAGTATTTT.

The chain uses TRBV4-3 and TRBJ1-1; D gene uncertain. V shed 0 bases and J shed 1 base, with 6 bases lying between them. The germline gives CDR1 LGHNA, CDR2 YSLEER. This CDR3 is 14 amino acids long. The CDR3 DNA reads as TGCGCCAGCAGCCAAGAAACAGAGAACACTGAAGCTTTCTTT. Translated, it gives CASSQETENTEAFF.

The chain recombines TRBV5-5 with TRBJ2-7; no definite D call. The CDR3 contains 15 residues. Germline V gene data show CDR1 as SGHKS and CDR2 as YYEKEE (reference sequence). V was cut by 2 bases and J by 7 bases, with 19 bases left in between. CDR3 region: CASSFLPDSQREQYF. As DNA, the CDR3 is TGTGCCAGCAGCTTCTTGCCTGACTCTCAAAGGGAGCAGTACTTC.

The rearrangement uses TRBV5-6 and TRBJ2-5; possibly TRBD2 for D (5 bases). Trimming removed 0 bases at V and 9 bases at J, with 15 bases between. From germline, CDR1 is SGHDT and CDR2 YYEEEE. The CDR3 loop spans 14 amino acids. CDR3 coding DNA: TGTGCCAGCAGCTTGGAGGGAGCTCCGGTGGCCCAGTACTTC. It codes for CASSLEGAPVAQYF. The complete variable domain, with remaining parts taken from reference TRBV5-6 and TRBJ2-5, reads DAGVTQSPTHLIKTRGQQVTLRCSPKSGHDTVSWYQQALGQGPQFIFQYYEEEERQRGNFPDRFSGHQFPNYSSELNVNALLLGDSALYLCASSLEGAPVAQYFGPGTRLLVL.